This is a list of T cell receptor beta chains from one sample in a study of blood T cell repertoires in COVID-19. TCRdb's copy holds only in-frame clones and misses some; the assay was immunoSEQ multiplex PCR. The sample holds around 75,000 clones, roughly 86% seen once. The specimen sequenced was peripheral blood. The receptors shown here come from a man between 65 and 80 years old with active COVID-19. Each CDR3 is given with its conserved first and last residue.

v_call cdr3_aa
TRBV19 CASRRTGSYEQYF
TRBV6-4 CASPAGVYEQYF
TRBV6-4 CASSAQGGGDEQFF
TRBV2 CASCPGTAPYEQYF
TRBV6-5 CASSQTGDSNSPLHF
TRBV5-3 CARSAGGQGREQYF
TRBV28 CASRGLAGGQDEQYF
TRBV2 CASSPEPGNYGYTF
TRBV5-4 CASSSRDRAGSPLHF
TRBV7-2 CASSLSVTASSYNSPLHF
TRBV5-4 CASQDLNTDTQYF
TRBV7-9 CASSLAGGHNEQFF
TRBV4-2 CASSQAGAGGSYNEQFF
TRBV6-5 CASSPQDQRGQYF
TRBV19 CASRTTGAPPYEQFF
TRBV24-1 CATSGGQGNGYTF
TRBV11-3 CASSRLAGEQFF
TRBV21-1 CASSKVWPPGEQFF
TRBV5-4 CASSSSGGWDTQYF
TRBV27 CASSLFGGLGANVLTF
TRBV4-3 CASSQDGEGGNYGYTF
TRBV11-2 CASTRGRPAKNIQYF
TRBV6-2/TRBV6-3 CASTPGTGPPGANVLTF
TRBV7-2 CASSPASRPTDTQYF
TRBV6-1 CASSEADRAYEQYF
TRBV3-1/TRBV3-2 CASSQGGRGTVF
TRBV9 CASSAGTGSQPQHF
TRBV11-2 CASSPGQGAPRTEAFF
TRBV9 CASSVASDPYNEQFF
TRBV18 CASSPGGTGTEAFF
TRBV18 CASSPDPGYGYTF
TRBV25-1 CASRLGGLTTGELFF
TRBV2 CASSSAVRPNQPQHF
TRBV7-9 CASLAASTDTQYF
TRBV11-3 CASSLRSGARGGYTF
TRBV7-2 CASSTHRRDTQYF
TRBV4-3 CASSQVRARNIQYF
TRBV5-4 CASSSPGETQYF
TRBV12-5 CASVAGPYNEQFF
TRBV7-8 CASSLGPPGSGANVLTF
TRBV6-6 CASSLRPQEAREKLFF
TRBV20-1 CSASYLAGYEQYF
TRBV5-4 CASSRGGSGLTDTQYF
TRBV24-1 CATSAPLAGGYNEQFF
TRBV28 CASSLLAQGGENYGYTF
TRBV6-5 CASSPGLPSYNEQFF
TRBV15 CATSRDVQGAVEQFF